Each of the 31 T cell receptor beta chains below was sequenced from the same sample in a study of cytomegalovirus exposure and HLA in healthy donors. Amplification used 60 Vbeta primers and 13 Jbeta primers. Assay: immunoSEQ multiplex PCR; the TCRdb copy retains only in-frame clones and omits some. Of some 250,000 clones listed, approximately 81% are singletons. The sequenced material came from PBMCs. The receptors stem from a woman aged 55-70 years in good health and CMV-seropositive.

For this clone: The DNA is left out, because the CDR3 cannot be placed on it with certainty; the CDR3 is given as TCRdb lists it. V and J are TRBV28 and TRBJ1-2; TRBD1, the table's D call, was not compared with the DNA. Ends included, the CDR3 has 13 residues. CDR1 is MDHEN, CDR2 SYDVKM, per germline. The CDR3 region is CASSFGQGISFTF.

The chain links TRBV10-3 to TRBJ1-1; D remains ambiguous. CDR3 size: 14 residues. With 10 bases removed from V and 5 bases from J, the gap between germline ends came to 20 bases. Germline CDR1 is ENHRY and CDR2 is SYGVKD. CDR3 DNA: TGTGCCACCTTACCACACGGGTTGTCTACTGAAGCTTTCTTT. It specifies CATLPHGLSTEAFF.

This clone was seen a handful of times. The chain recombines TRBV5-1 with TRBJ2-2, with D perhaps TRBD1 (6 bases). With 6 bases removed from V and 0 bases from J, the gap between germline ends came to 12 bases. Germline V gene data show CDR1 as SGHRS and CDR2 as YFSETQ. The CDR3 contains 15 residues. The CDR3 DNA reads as TGCGCCAGCAACCTACAGGGATCGAACACCGGGGAGCTGTTTTTT. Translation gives CASNLQGSNTGELFF.

CDR3 DNA sequence: TGCAGCGTCCCGGGGACAACGCGCTCCTACAATGAGCAGTTCTTC. This sequence encodes CSVPGTTRSYNEQFF. This sequence joins TRBV29-1 and TRBJ2-1, with D perhaps matching TRBD1 (6 bases). Trimming stripped 6 bases from V and 0 bases from J, with 15 bases between. The CDR3 runs to 15 residues. Germline-derived CDR1 and CDR2 are SQVTM and ANQGSEA.

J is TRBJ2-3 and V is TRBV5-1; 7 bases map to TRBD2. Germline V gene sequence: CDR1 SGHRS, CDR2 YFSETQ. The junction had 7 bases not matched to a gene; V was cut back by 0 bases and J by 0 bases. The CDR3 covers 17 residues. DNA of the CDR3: TGCGCCAGCAGCTTGGGTTTGGCGGGGGTTAGCACAGATACGCAGTATTTT. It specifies CASSLGLAGVSTDTQYF.

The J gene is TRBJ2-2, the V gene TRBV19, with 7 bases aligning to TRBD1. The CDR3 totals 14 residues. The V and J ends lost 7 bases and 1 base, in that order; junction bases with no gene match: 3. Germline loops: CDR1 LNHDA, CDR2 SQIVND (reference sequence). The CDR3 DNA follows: TGTGCCAGTAAAGGGGGCCTGAACACCGGGGAGCTGTTTTTT. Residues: CASKGGLNTGELFF.

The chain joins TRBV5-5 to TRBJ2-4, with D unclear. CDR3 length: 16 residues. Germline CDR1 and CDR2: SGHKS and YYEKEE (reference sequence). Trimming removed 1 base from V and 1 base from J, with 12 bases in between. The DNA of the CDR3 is TGTGCCAGCAGCTTGACAGTTCTTGTGGCCAAAAACATTCAGTACTTC. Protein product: CASSLTVLVAKNIQYF. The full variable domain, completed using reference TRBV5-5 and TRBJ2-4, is DAGVTQSPTHLIKTRGQQVTLRCSPISGHKSVSWYQQVLGQGPQFIFQYYEKEERGRGNFPDRFSARQFPNYSSELNVNALLLGDSALYLCASSLTVLVAKNIQYFGAGTRLSVL.

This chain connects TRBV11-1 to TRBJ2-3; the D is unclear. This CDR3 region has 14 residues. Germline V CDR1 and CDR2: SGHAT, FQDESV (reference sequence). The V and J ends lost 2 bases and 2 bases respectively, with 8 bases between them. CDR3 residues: CASSLIDITDTQYF. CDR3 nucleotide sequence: TGTGCCAGCAGCTTAATAGATATCACAGATACGCAGTATTTT.

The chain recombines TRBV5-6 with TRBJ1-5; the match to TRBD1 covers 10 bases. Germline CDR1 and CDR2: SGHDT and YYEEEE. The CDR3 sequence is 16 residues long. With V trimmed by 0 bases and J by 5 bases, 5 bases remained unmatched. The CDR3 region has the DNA TGTGCCAGCAGCTTGGGGAGGACAGGGGGGTATCAGCCCCAGCATTTT. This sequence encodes CASSLGRTGGYQPQHF.

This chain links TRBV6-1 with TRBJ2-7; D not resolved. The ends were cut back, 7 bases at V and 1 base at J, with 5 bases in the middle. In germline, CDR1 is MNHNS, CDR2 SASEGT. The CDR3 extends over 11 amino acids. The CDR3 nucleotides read TGTGCCAGCATTCTTTCCTACGAGCAGTACTTC. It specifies CASILSYEQYF.

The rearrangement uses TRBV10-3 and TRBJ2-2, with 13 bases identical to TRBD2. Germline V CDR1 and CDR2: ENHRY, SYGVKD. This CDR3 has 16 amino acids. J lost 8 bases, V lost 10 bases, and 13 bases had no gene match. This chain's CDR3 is CATSSGTSGDGGELFF. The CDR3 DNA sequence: TGTGCCACCTCATCCGGGACTAGCGGGGACGGGGGGGAGCTGTTTTTT.

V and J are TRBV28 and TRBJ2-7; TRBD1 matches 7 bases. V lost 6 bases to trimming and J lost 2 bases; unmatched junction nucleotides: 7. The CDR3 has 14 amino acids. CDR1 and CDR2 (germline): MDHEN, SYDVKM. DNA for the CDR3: TGTGCCAGCAGACGACAGGGAAGGACCTACGAGCAGTACTTC. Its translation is CASRRQGRTYEQYF.

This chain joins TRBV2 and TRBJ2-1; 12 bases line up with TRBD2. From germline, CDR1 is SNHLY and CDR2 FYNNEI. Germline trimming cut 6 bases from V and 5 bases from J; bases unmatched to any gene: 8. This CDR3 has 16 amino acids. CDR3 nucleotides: TGTGCCAGCAGACAACTAGCGGGAGGAAGGAACAATGAGCAGTTCTTC. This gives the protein CASRQLAGGRNNEQFF.

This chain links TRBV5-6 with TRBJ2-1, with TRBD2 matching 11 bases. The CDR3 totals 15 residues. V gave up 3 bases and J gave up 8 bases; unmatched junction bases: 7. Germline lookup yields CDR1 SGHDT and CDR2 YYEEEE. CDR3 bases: TGTGCCAGCAGCTCTACTAGCGGGGGTATCTATGAGCAGTTCTTC. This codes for CASSSTSGGIYEQFF.

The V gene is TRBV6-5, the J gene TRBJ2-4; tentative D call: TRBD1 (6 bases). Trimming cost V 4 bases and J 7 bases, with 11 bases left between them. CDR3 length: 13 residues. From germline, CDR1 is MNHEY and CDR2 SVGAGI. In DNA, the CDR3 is TGTGCCAGCAGTTCCCCAGGGGTCAACATTCAGTACTTC. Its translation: CASSSPGVNIQYF.

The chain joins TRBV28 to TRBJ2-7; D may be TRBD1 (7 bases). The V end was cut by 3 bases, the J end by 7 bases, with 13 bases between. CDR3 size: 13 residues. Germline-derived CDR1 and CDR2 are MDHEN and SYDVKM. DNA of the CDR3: TGTGCCAGCAGTTTTGGGGACAGCGGGGAGCAGTACTTC. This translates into CASSFGDSGEQYF.

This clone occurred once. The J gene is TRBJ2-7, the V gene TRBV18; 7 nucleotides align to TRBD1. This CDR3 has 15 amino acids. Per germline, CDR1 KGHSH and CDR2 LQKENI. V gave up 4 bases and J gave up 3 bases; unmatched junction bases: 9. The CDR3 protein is CASSQQGRGGYEQYF. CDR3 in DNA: TGTGCCAGCTCACAACAGGGGCGAGGCGGCTACGAGCAGTACTTC.

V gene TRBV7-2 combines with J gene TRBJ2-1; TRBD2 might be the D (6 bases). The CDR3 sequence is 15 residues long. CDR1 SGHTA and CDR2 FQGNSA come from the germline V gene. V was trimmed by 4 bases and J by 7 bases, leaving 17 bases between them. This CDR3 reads CASSSPTGVGNEQFF. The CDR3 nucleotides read TGTGCCAGCAGCTCTCCCACGGGAGTAGGAAATGAGCAGTTCTTC.

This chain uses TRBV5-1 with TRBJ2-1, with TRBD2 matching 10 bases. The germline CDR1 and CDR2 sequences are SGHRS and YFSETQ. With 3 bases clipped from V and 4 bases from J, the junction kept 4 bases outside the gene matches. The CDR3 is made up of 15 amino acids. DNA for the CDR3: TGCGCCAGCAGCTCCGGACTAGCGGAGTACAATGAGCAGTTCTTC. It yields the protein CASSSGLAEYNEQFF.

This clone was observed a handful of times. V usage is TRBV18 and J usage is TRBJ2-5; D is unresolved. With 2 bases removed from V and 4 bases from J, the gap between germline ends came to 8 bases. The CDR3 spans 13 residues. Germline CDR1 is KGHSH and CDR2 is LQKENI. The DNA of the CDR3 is TGTGCCAGCTCACCAGGGCATCTAGAGACCCAGTACTTC. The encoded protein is CASSPGHLETQYF.

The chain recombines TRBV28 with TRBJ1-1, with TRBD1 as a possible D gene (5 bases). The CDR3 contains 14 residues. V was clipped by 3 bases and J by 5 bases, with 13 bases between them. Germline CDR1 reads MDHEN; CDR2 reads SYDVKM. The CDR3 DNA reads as TGTGCCAGCAGTTTCTTGGGGCTAGAAACTGAAGCTTTCTTT. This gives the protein CASSFLGLETEAFF.

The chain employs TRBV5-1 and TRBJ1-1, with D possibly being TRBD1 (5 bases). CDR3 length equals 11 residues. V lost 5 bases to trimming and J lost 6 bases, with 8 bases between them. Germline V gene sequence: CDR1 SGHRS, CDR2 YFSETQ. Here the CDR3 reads CASREGPEAFF. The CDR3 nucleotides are TGCGCCAGCAGGGAGGGACCTGAAGCTTTCTTT. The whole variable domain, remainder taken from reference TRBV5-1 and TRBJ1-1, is KAGVTQTPRYLIKTRGQQVTLSCSPISGHRSVSWYQQTPGQGLQFLFEYFSETQRNKGNFPGRFSGRQFSNSRSEMNVSTLELGDSALYLCASREGPEAFFGQGTRLTVV.

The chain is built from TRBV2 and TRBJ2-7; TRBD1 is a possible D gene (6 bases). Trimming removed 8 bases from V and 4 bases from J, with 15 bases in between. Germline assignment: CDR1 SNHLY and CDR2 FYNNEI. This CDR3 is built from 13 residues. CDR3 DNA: TGTGCCAGCGGGACACACCGATATTACGAGCAGTACTTC. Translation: CASGTHRYYEQYF.

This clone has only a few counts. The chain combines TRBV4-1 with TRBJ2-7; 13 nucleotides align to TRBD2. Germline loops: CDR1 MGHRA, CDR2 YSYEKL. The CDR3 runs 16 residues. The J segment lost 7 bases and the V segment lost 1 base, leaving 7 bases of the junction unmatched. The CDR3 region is CASSQGGLAGVGEQYF. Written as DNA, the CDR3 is TGCGCCAGCAGCCAAGGAGGACTAGCGGGAGTGGGGGAGCAGTACTTC.

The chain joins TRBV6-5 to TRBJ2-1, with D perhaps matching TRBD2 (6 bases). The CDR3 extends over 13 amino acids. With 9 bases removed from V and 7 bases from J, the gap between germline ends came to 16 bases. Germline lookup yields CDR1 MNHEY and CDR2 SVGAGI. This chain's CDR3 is CASGGSISNEQFF. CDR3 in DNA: TGTGCCAGTGGAGGGAGCATATCAAATGAGCAGTTCTTC.

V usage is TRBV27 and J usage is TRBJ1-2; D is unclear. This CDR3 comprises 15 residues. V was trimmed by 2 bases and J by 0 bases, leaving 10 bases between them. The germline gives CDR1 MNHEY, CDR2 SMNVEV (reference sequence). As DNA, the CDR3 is TGTGCCAGCAGTTTAGAAGGACTGACTAACTATGGCTACACCTTC. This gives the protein CASSLEGLTNYGYTF.

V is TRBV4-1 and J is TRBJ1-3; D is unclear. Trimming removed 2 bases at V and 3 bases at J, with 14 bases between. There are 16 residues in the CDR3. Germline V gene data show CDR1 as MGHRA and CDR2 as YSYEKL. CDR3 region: CASSQPPPLGGNTIYF. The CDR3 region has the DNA TGCGCCAGCAGCCAACCGCCTCCGCTAGGTGGAAACACCATATATTTT.

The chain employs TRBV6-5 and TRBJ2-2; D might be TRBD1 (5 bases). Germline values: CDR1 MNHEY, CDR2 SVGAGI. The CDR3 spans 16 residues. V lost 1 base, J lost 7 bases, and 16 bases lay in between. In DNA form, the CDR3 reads TGTGCCAGCAGTTACTTCGGCAGGGCGGTTAACGGGGAGCTGTTTTTT. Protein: CASSYFGRAVNGELFF.

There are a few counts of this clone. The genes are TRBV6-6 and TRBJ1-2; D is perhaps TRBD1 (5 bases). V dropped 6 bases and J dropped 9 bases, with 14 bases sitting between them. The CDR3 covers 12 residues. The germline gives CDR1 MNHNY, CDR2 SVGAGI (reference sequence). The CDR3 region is CASSLSTDRYTF. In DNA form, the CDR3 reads TGTGCCAGCAGCCTCTCGACAGATCGCTACACCTTC.

The CDR3 sequence: CASSPGGTLNQPQHF. The DNA for the CDR3 is TGTGCCAGCAGCCCGGGAGGCACCCTCAATCAGCCCCAGCATTTT. The rearrangement links TRBV28 to TRBJ1-5; D gene ambiguous. V was shortened by 6 bases and J by 3 bases, with 15 bases between the two germline ends. CDR3 length equals 15 residues. The germline V gene encodes CDR1 MDHEN and CDR2 SYDVKM.

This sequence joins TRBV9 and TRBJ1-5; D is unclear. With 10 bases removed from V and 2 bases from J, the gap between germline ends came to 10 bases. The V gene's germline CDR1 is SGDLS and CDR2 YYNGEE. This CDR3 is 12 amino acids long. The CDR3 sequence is CAPVQGNQPQHF. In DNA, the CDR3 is TGTGCCCCCGTTCAGGGCAATCAGCCCCAGCATTTT.